This TCR beta chain stems from a study of OX40 agonist ivuxolimab in advanced cancers. Profiling relied on immunoSEQ multiplex PCR, and the TCRdb table lists in-frame clones only, not all of them. This sample carries around 58,000 clones, less than 90% of them seen once, and the ten largest clones take around 26%. The starting material was CD4+ or CD8+ T cells sorted from blood, obtained in a trial of the OX40 agonist ivuxolimab. The source is an adult with an advanced solid tumor such as melanoma, head and neck, liver or kidney cancer.

The CDR3 bases are TGTGCCAGCAGCCAAAGCGGGAACACTGAAGCTTTCTTT. This codes for CASSQSGNTEAFF. V gene TRBV7-2 combines with J gene TRBJ1-1; unclear D gene. CDR1 and CDR2 (germline): SGHTA, FQGNSA. CDR3 size: 13 residues. Trimming shortened V by 5 bases and J by 1 base, and 8 bases separated the two germline ends. The full variable domain, in which reference TRBV7-2 and TRBJ1-1 provide the parts outside the CDR3, is GAGVSQSPSNKVTEKGKDVELRCDPISGHTALYWYRQSLGQGLEFLIYFQGNSAPDKSGLPSDRFSAERTGGSVSTLTIQRTQQEDSAVYLCASSQSGNTEAFFGQGTRLTVV.